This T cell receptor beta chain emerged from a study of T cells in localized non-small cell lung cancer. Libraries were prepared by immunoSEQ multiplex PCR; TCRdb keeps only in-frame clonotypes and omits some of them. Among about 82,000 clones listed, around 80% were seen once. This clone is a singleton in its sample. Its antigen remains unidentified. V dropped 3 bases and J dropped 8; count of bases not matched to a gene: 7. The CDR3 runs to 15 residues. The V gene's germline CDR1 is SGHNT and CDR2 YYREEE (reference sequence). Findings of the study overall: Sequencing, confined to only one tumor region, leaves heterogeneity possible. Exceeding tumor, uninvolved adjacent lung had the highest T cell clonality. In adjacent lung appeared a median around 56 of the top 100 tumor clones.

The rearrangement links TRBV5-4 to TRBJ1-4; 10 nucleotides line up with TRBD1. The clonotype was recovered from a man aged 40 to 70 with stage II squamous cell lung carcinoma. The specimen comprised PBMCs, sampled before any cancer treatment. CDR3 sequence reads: CASSSLGQGVEKLFF. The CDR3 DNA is TGTGCCAGCAGCTCCCTCGGACAGGGGGTCGAAAAACTGTTTTTT.